These 9 T cell receptor beta chains share one sample of origin, sequenced in a study of CD8 T cells in ankylosing spondylitis. Findings and limits, study-wide: A motif of fewer than ten highly homologous TCR beta variants was seen as apparently characteristic of ankylosing spondylitis blood.

One entry per CDR3 protein results from TCRdb running MiXCR on the 5' RACE reads. This table holds about 440,000 distinct CDR3 sequences, more than 15% found once. Their cognate antigens are unknown. Sample: blood, either unsorted or a sorted T cell fraction (not recorded which). All receptors derive from a male donor with ankylosing spondylitis.

This clonotype showed up just a few times. The chain carries TRBV28 and TRBJ2-7; 10 positions match TRBD2. CDR3 length equals 14 residues. Trimming took 3 bases from V and 3 from J; bases not matched to a gene: 2. Germline CDR1 and CDR2: MDHEN and SYDVKM. The CDR3 here is CASSFSGRLYEQYF. The CDR3 DNA reads TGTGCCAGCAGTTTTAGCGGGAGGCTCTACGAGCAGTACTTC. The whole variable domain, filled in from reference TRBV28 and TRBJ2-7, reads DVKVTQSSRYLVKRTGEKVFLECVQDMDHENMFWYRQDPGLGLRLIYFSYDVKMKEKGDIPEGYSVSREKKERFSLILESASTNQTSMYLCASSFSGRLYEQYFGPGTRLTVT.

The chain has TRBV7-8 and TRBJ2-5; no reliable D call. CDR3 length: 16 amino acids. Trimming cost V 2 bases and J 5 bases, with 18 bases left between them. Germline values: CDR1 SGHVS, CDR2 FQNEAQ. The CDR3 DNA follows: TGTGCCAGCAGCTTAATGGGTGTGGGCAGGCGGGAGACCCAGTACTTC. Translating gives CASSLMGVGRRETQYF.

This clonotype was seen at least ten times. This sequence joins TRBV12-3 or TRBV12-4 and TRBJ1-5; a possible D gene is TRBD1 (6 bases). Trimming stripped 4 bases from V and 4 bases from J, with 14 bases between. The length of the CDR3 is 15 residues. Written as DNA, the CDR3 is TGTGCCAGCAGTTCCCAGGGGACAAATAATCAGCCCCAGCATTTT. It yields the protein CASSSQGTNNQPQHF.

The chain is built from TRBV5-1 and TRBJ2-7; D gene unclear. The CDR3 consists of 14 residues. V lost 2 bases and J lost 4, with 13 bases in between. From germline, CDR1 is SGHRS and CDR2 YFSETQ. The CDR3 DNA reads TGCGCCAGCAGCTTTGGGCTCCCGGGTTACGAGCAGTACTTC. This gives the protein CASSFGLPGYEQYF.

This clonotype was seen only a few times. V usage is TRBV5-5 and J usage is TRBJ1-5; 11 bases are a match to TRBD1. V lost 4 bases and J lost 3; bases outside the gene matches: 6. Germline lookup yields CDR1 SGHKS and CDR2 YYEKEE (reference sequence). This CDR3 is built from 16 residues. CDR3 in DNA: TGTGCCAGCAGCCGGACAGGGGGCGCGGACAATCAGCCCCAGCATTTT. Protein product: CASSRTGGADNQPQHF.

At least ten counts were recorded for this clonotype. This sequence joins TRBV12-3 or TRBV12-4 and TRBJ2-3; TRBD2 aligns across 11 bases. V dropped 5 bases and J dropped 3; count of bases not matched to a gene: 7. This CDR3 is built from 16 residues. CDR3 amino acids: CASSPRLAGGTDTQYF. In DNA, the CDR3 is TGTGCCAGCAGTCCCCGCCTAGCGGGAGGTACAGATACGCAGTATTTT.

This clonotype turned up a few times. V and J are TRBV2 and TRBJ1-5; TRBD1 aligns across 8 bases. J lost 6 bases, V lost 4 bases, and 5 bases had no gene match. The CDR3 totals 14 residues. Germline V gene sequence: CDR1 SNHLY, CDR2 FYNNEI. CDR3 DNA: TGTGCCAGCAGTGGGACAGGGCTCACTCAGCCCCAGCATTTT. This codes for CASSGTGLTQPQHF.

This clonotype was detected many times. V and J are TRBV24-1 and TRBJ2-2, with a possible D match to TRBD2 (6 bases). Trimming took off 1 base at V and 3 bases at J, with 8 bases between the two ends. CDR1 KGHDR and CDR2 SFDVKD come from the germline V gene. The CDR3 has 15 amino acids. The CDR3, as DNA: TGTGCCACCAGTGATTTTGAGCGGGACACCGGGGAGCTGTTTTTT. It codes for CATSDFERDTGELFF.

The chain couples TRBV20-1 to TRBJ2-3; D is unresolved. Trimming stripped 5 bases from V and 6 bases from J, with 9 bases between. The germline CDR1 and CDR2 sequences are DFQATT and SNEGSKA (reference sequence). The CDR3 is 11 residues long. CDR3 protein: CSAPPGDTQYF. CDR3 in DNA: TGCAGTGCTCCGCCTGGGGATACGCAGTATTTT.